These T cell receptor beta chains were read from a single sample in a study of regulatory T cells in long-lasting Graves disease. A single record per CDR3 protein comes from TCRdb applying MiXCR to the multiplex PCR reads. The sample consists of about 420,000 distinct CDR3 sequences, 15% to 20% of them appearing once. This sample also belongs to another study, concerning T cells in Graves' hyperthyroidism and ophthalmopathy.

This specimen was peripheral blood mononuclear cells (PBMCs), taken at new diagnosis, from a patient treated with antithyroid drugs. Receptor source: a woman younger than 35 with Graves disease. CDR3s include the opening cysteine and the closing phenylalanine or tryptophan. A D gene is named only where the DNA matches it firmly. Size values are once, few and many counts, or a class for expanded clones, and some rows have none.

V gene: TRBV6-1; clone size: NA; D gene: NA; J gene: TRBJ1-4; CDR3 protein: CASTRVQNRAKRGEKLFF; CDR3 DNA: TGTGCCAGCACCAGGGTACAGAACCGCGCTAAAAGAGGCGAAAAACTGTTTTTT
V gene: TRBV7-6; clone size: NA; D gene: NA; J gene: TRBJ1-5; CDR3 protein: CASSLASNVQPQHF; CDR3 DNA: TGTGCCAGCAGCTTAGCCAGCAATGTTCAGCCCCAGCATTTT
V gene: TRBV28; clone size: many; D gene: TRBD1; J gene: TRBJ1-2; CDR3 protein: CASSSQGAPNYGYTF; CDR3 DNA: TGTGCCAGCAGTTCACAGGGGGCGCCTAACTATGGCTACACCTTC
V gene: TRBV10-3; clone size: few; D gene: NA; J gene: TRBJ2-3; CDR3 protein: CAISDGQDTQYF; CDR3 DNA: TGTGCCATCAGTGATGGGCAAGATACGCAGTATTTT
V gene: TRBV7-8; clone size: many; D gene: NA; J gene: TRBJ1-1; CDR3 protein: CASSLAGLTEAFF; CDR3 DNA: TGTGCCAGCAGCTTAGCAGGGCTCACTGAAGCTTTCTTT
V gene: TRBV2; clone size: many; D gene: TRBD2; J gene: TRBJ2-7; CDR3 protein: CASRSGTSQGEQYF; CDR3 DNA: TGTGCCAGCAGATCCGGGACTAGCCAAGGCGAGCAGTACTTC
V gene: TRBV7-2; clone size: NA; D gene: NA; J gene: TRBJ2-5; CDR3 protein: CASKGAGRETQYF; CDR3 DNA: TGTGCCAGCAAAGGGGCGGGAAGAGAGACCCAGTACTTC
V gene: TRBV19; clone size: NA; D gene: NA; J gene: TRBJ1-5; CDR3 protein: CASHNRATRDQPQHF; CDR3 DNA: TGTGCCAGCCATAACAGGGCTACTAGGGATCAGCCCCAGCATTTT
V gene: TRBV6-1; clone size: few; D gene: NA; J gene: TRBJ2-1; CDR3 protein: CANALASSYNEQFF; CDR3 DNA: TGTGCCAACGCCCTAGCGAGCTCCTACAATGAGCAGTTCTTC
V gene: TRBV5-4; clone size: NA; D gene: TRBD2; J gene: TRBJ2-2; CDR3 protein: CASSFGTSGRFGELFF; CDR3 DNA: TGTGCCAGCAGCTTCGGGACTAGCGGGAGGTTCGGGGAGCTGTTTTTT
V gene: TRBV5-1; clone size: NA; D gene: NA; J gene: TRBJ2-1; CDR3 protein: CASSTPRREQFF; CDR3 DNA: TGCGCCAGCAGCACCCCCCGGCGTGAGCAGTTCTTC
V gene: TRBV20-1; clone size: NA; D gene: NA; J gene: TRBJ1-1; CDR3 protein: CSAEGQLNTEAFF; CDR3 DNA: TGCAGTGCAGAAGGACAGTTGAACACTGAAGCTTTCTTT
V gene: TRBV2; clone size: NA; D gene: NA; J gene: TRBJ1-4; CDR3 protein: CASSAGLNEKLFF; CDR3 DNA: TGTGCCAGCAGTGCTGGGCTAAATGAAAAACTGTTTTTT
V gene: TRBV11-2; clone size: many; D gene: TRBD1; J gene: TRBJ2-7; CDR3 protein: CASSFLQGAYEQYF; CDR3 DNA: TGTGCCAGCAGCTTTTTACAGGGGGCTTACGAGCAGTACTTC
V gene: TRBV7-9; clone size: NA; D gene: NA; J gene: TRBJ2-1; CDR3 protein: CASSLGFGGLGNEQFF; CDR3 DNA: TGTGCCAGCAGCTTAGGCTTCGGGGGCCTCGGAAATGAGCAGTTCTTC
V gene: TRBV20-1; clone size: NA; D gene: TRBD1; J gene: TRBJ2-2; CDR3 protein: CSARAGTGAGELFF; CDR3 DNA: TGCAGTGCTAGAGCCGGGACAGGGGCCGGGGAGCTGTTTTTT
V gene: TRBV29-1; clone size: many; D gene: TRBD2; J gene: TRBJ2-1; CDR3 protein: CSVVAGLAGNEQFF; CDR3 DNA: TGCAGCGTCGTCGCGGGACTAGCGGGGAATGAGCAGTTCTTC
V gene: TRBV12-3/TRBV12-4; clone size: many; D gene: NA; J gene: TRBJ2-5; CDR3 protein: CASGPGWETQYF; CDR3 DNA: TGTGCCAGCGGCCCAGGGTGGGAGACCCAGTACTTC
V gene: TRBV2; clone size: many; D gene: NA; J gene: TRBJ2-3; CDR3 protein: CASSGSASDTQYF; CDR3 DNA: TGTGCCAGCAGTGGTTCAGCGTCAGATACGCAGTATTTT
V gene: TRBV5-1; clone size: few; D gene: NA; J gene: TRBJ2-7; CDR3 protein: CASRNKTGVYEQYF; CDR3 DNA: TGCGCCAGCAGAAACAAGACAGGAGTCTACGAGCAGTACTTC
V gene: TRBV6-2/TRBV6-3; clone size: NA; D gene: TRBD2; J gene: TRBJ2-7; CDR3 protein: CASSYPSSGRATWEQYF; CDR3 DNA: TGTGCCAGCAGTTATCCCTCAAGCGGGAGGGCGACTTGGGAGCAGTACTTC